This T cell receptor (beta chain) is drawn from a study of human T cells and chemical hapten exposure. This CDR3 is 14 amino acids long. The trim removed 7 bases at V and 5 bases at J, leaving 7 bases unmatched. The V gene's germline CDR1 is LGHDT and CDR2 YNNKEL (reference sequence). The library attached unique molecular identifiers to individual cDNA molecules. Each CDR3 protein is one row after TCRdb ran MiXCR on the RACE reads. The table lists about 360,000 distinct CDR3 sequences, about 4.4% of them singletons. Time point specified: patch test 1, 2 weeks after DPC sensitization. Treatment here: therapeutic diphenylcyclopropenone sensitization with weekly scalp DPC.

The sample in question was whole blood, obtained in connection with sensitization to the hapten diphenylcyclopropenone (DPC). This clonotype was obtained from a woman between 50 and 59 years old with alopecia areata. Some clones in this sample may be carry-over from other donors' samples. This chain connects TRBV3-1 to TRBJ2-2, with 7 bases that match TRBD2. The CDR3 bases are TGTGCCAGCACCCTGACTAGCTTTACCGGGGAGCTGTTTTTT. It specifies CASTLTSFTGELFF.